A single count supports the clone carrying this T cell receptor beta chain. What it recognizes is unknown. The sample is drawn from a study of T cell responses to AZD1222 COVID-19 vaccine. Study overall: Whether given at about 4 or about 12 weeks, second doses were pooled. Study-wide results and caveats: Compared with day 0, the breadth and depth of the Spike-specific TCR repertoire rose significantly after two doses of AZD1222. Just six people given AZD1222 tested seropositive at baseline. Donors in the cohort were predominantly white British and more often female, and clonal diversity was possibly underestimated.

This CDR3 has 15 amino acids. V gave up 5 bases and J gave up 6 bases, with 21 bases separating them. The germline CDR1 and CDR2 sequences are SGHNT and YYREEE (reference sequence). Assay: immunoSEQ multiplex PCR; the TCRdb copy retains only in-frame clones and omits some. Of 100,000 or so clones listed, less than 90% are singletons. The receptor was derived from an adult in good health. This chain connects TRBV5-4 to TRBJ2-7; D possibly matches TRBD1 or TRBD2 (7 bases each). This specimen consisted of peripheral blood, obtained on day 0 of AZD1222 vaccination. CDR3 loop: CASRWGRGQAGEQYF. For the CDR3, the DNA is TGTGCCAGCAGATGGGGGAGGGGGCAAGCGGGCGAGCAGTACTTC.